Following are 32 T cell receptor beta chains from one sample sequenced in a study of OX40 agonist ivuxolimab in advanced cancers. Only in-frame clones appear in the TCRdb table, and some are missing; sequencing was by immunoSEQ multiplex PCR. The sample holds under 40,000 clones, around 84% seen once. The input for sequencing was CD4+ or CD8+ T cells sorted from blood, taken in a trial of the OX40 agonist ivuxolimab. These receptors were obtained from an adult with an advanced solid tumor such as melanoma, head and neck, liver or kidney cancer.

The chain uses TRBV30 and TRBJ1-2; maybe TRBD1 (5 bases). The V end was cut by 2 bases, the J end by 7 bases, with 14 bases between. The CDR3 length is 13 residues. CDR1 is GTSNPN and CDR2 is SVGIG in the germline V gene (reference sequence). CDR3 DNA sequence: TGTGCCTGGAGTTATGGGGGGAGAGGTGGCTACACCTTC. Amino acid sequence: CAWSYGGRGGYTF.

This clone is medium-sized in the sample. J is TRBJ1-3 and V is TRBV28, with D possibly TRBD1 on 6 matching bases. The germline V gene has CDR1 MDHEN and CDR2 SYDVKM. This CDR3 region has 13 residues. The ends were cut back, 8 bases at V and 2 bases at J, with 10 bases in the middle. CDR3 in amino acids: CASARGAGNTIYF. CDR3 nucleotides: TGTGCCAGCGCGAGGGGGGCTGGAAACACCATATATTTT.

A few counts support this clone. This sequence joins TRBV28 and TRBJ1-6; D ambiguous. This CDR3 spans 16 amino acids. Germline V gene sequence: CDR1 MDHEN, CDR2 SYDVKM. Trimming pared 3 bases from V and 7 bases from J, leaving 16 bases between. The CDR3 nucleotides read TGTGCCAGCAGTTTCCGGCGGTCTAACCCCAATTCACCCCTCCACTTT. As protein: CASSFRRSNPNSPLHF.

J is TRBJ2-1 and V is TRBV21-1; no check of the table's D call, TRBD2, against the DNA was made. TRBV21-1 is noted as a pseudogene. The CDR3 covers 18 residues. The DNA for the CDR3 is TGTGCCAGCAGCAAAGGGACTAGCGGTTACTCCTCCTACAATGAGCAGTTCTTC. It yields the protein CASSKGTSGYSSYNEQFF.

The CDR3: CASSLETAQETQYF. CDR3 in DNA: TGCGCCAGCAGCTTGGAGACAGCCCAAGAGACCCAGTACTTC. The chain is built from TRBV5-1 and TRBJ2-5, with D possibly TRBD1 on 5 matching bases. Germline loops: CDR1 SGHRS, CDR2 YFSETQ. Between the trimmed V and J ends, which lost 0 bases and 1 base, there was a span of 7 bases. The CDR3 covers 14 residues.

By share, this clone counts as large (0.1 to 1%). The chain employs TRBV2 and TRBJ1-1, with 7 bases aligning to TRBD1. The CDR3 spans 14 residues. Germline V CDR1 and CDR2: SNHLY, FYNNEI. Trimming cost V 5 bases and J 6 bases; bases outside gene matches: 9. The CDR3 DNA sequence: TGTGCCAGCAGTACGGGACAGTTAACGCCTGAAGCTTTCTTT. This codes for CASSTGQLTPEAFF.

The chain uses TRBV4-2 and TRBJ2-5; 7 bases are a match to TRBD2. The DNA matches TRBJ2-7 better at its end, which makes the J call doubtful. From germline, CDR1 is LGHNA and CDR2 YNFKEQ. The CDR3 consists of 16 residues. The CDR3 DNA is TGTGCCAGCAGCCAAGGGCTTACTAGCGCCCCCTACGAGCAGTACTTC. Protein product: CASSQGLTSAPYEQYF.

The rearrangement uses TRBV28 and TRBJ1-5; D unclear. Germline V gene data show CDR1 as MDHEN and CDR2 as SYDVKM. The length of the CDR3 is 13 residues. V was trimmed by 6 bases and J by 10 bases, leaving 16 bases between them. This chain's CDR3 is CASSLDETRPQHF. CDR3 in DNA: TGTGCCAGCAGCCTCGACGAAACACGTCCCCAGCATTTT.

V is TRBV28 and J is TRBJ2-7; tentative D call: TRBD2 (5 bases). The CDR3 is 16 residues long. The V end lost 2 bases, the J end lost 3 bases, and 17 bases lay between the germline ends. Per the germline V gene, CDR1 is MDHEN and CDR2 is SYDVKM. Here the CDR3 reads CASSLLERQERYEQYF. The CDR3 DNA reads TGTGCCAGCAGTTTACTAGAGCGGCAGGAGCGCTACGAGCAGTACTTC.

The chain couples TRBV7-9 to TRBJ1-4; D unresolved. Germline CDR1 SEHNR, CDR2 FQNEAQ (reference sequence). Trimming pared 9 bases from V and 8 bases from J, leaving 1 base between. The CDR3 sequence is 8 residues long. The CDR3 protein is CAREKLFF. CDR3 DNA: TGTGCCAGAGAAAAACTGTTTTTT. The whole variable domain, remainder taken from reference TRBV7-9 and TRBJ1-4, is DTGVSQNPRHKITKRGQNVTFRCDPISEHNRLYWYRQTLGQGPEFLTYFQNEAQLEKSRLLSDRFSAERPKGSFSTLEIQRTEQGDSAMYLCAREKLFFGSGTQLSVL.

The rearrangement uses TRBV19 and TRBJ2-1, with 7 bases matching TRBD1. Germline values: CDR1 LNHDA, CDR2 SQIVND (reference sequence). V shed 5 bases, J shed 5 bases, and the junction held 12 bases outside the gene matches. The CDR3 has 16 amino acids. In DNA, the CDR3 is TGTGCCAGTAGTGCCCCTGGCAGGGGGAGAGACAATGAGCAGTTCTTC. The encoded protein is CASSAPGRGRDNEQFF.

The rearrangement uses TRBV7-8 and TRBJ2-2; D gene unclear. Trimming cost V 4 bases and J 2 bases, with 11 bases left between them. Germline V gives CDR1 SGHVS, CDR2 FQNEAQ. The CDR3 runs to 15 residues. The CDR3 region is CASSYRLTNTGELFF. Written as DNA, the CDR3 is TGTGCCAGCAGCTATAGACTGACTAACACCGGGGAGCTGTTTTTT.

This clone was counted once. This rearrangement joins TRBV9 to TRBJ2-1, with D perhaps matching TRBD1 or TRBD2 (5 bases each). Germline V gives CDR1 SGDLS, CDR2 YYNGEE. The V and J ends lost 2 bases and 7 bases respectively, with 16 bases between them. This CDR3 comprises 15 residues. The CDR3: CASSVSGATGNEQFF. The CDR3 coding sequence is TGTGCCAGCAGCGTCTCCGGGGCCACCGGGAATGAGCAGTTCTTC.

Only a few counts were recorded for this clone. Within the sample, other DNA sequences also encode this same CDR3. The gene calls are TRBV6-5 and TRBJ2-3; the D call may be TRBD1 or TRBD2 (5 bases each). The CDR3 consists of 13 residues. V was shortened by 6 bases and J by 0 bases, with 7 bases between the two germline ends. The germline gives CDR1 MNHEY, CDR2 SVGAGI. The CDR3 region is CASRRDSTDTQYF. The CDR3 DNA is TGTGCCAGCAGACGGGACAGCACAGATACGCAGTATTTT.

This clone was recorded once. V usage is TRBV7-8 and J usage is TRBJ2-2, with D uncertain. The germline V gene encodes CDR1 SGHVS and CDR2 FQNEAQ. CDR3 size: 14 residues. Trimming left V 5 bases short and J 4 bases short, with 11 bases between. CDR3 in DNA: TGTGCCAGCAGCCCCGAATGGTTCACCGGGGAGCTGTTTTTT. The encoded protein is CASSPEWFTGELFF.

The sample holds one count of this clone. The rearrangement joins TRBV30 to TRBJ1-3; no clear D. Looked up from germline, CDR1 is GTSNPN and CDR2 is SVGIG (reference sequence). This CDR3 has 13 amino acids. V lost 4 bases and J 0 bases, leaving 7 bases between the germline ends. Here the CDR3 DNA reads TGTGCCTGGAAGCTGCCCTCTGGAAACACCATATATTTT. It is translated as CAWKLPSGNTIYF. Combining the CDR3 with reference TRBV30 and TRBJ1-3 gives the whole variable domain SQTIHQWPATLVQPVGSPLSLECTVEGTSNPNLYWYRQAAGRGLQLLFYSVGIGQISSEVPQNLSASRPQDRQFILSSKKLLLSDSGFYLCAWKLPSGNTIYFGEGSWLTVV.

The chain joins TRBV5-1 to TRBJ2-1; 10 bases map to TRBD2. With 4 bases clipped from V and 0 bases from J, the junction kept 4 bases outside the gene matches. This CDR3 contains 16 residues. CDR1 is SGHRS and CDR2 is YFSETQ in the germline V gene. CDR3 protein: CASSRTSGGSYNEQFF. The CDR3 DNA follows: TGCGCCAGCAGCAGGACTAGCGGCGGCTCCTACAATGAGCAGTTCTTC.

The CDR3 loop reads CASQVGHSSYEQYF. In DNA, the CDR3 is TGTGCCAGCCAGGTTGGTCACAGCTCCTACGAGCAGTACTTC. The rearrangement joins TRBV11-2 to TRBJ2-7; D uncertain. The germline V gene has CDR1 SGHAT and CDR2 FQNNGV. Trimming cost V 8 bases and J 0 bases, with 14 bases left between them. The CDR3 is made up of 14 amino acids.

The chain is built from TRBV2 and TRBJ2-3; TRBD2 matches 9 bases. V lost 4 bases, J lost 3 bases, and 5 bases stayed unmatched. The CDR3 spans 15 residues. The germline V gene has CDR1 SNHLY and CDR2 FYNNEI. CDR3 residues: CASSVWTSDTDTQYF. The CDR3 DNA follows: TGTGCCAGCAGTGTATGGACTAGCGATACAGATACGCAGTATTTT. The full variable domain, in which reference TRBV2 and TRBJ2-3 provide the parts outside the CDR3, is EPEVTQTPSHQVTQMGQEVILRCVPISNHLYFYWYRQILGQKVEFLVSFYNNEISEKSEIFDDQFSVERPDGSNFTLKIRSTKLEDSAMYFCASSVWTSDTDTQYFGPGTRLTVL.

This CDR3 is CASRQDYLNTGELFF. In nucleotides, the CDR3 is TGTGCCAGTAGACAGGACTACCTGAACACCGGGGAGCTGTTTTTT. The genes are TRBV19 and TRBJ2-2; weak D call: TRBD2 (6 bases). This CDR3 has 15 residues. Trimming took off 6 bases at V and 1 base at J, with 12 bases between the two ends. Germline V gene data show CDR1 as LNHDA and CDR2 as SQIVND (reference sequence).

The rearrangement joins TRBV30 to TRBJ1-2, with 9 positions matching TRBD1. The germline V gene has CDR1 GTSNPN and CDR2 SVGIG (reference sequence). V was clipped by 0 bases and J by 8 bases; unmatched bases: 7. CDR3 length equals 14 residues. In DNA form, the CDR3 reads TGTGCCTGGAGTGTACAGGGACAGGGAAAGGGCTACACCTTC. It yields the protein CAWSVQGQGKGYTF.

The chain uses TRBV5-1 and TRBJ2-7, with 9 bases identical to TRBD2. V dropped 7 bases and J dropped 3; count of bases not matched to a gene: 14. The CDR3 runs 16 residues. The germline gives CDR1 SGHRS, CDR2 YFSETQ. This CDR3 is CASSGSGRSTFYEQYF. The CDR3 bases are TGCGCCAGCTCTGGAAGCGGGAGGAGCACCTTCTACGAGCAGTACTTC.

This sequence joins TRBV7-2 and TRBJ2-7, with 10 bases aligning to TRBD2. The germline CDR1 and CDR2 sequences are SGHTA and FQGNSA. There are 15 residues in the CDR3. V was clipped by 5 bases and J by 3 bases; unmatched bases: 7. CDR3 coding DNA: TGTGCCAGCAGCCTTGCGACTAGCGGGCTCTACGAGCAGTACTTC. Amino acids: CASSLATSGLYEQYF.

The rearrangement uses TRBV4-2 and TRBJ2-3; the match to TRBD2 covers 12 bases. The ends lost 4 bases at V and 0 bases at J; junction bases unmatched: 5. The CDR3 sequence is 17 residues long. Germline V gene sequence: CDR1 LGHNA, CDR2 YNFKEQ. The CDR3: CASSPILAGGSTDTQYF. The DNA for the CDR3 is TGTGCCAGCAGCCCCATACTAGCGGGGGGCAGCACAGATACGCAGTATTTT.

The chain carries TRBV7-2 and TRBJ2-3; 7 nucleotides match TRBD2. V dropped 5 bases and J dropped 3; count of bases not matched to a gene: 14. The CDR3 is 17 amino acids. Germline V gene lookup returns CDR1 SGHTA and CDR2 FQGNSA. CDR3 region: CASSPVGLADGTDTQYF. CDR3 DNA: TGTGCCAGCAGCCCAGTGGGGCTAGCGGACGGGACAGATACGCAGTATTTT.

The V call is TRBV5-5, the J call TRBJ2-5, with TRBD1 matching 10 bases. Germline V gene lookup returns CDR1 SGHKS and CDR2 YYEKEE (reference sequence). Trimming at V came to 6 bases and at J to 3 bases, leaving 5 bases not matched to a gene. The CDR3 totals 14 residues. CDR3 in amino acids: CASTRGQGEETQYF. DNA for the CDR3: TGTGCCAGCACCCGTGGACAGGGGGAAGAGACCCAGTACTTC.

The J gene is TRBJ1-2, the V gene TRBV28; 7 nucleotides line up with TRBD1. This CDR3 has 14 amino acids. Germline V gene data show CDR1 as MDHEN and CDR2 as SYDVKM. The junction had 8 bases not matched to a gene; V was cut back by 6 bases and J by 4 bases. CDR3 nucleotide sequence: TGTGCCAGCAGGGAACCGACAGGGAGCTATGGCTACACCTTC. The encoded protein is CASREPTGSYGYTF.

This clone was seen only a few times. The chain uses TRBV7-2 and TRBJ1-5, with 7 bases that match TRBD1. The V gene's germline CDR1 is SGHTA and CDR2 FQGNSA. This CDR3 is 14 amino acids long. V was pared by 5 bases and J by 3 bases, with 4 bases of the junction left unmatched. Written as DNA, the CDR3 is TGTGCCAGCAGCCCGACAGGGATCAATCAGCCCCAGCATTTT. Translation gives CASSPTGINQPQHF.

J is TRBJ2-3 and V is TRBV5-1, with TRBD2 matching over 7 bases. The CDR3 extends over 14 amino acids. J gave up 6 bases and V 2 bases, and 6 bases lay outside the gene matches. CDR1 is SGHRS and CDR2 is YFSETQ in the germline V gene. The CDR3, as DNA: TGCGCCAGCAGCTTTGGACTAGGGGCGGATACGCAGTATTTT. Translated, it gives CASSFGLGADTQYF.

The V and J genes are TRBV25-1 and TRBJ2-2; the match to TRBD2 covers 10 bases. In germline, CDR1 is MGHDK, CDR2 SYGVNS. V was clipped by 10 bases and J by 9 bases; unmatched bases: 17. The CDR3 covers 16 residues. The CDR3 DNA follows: TGTGCCACCTACCTGGGGGCTAGCGGGGGACTTCGGGAGCTGTTTTTT. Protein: CATYLGASGGLRELFF.

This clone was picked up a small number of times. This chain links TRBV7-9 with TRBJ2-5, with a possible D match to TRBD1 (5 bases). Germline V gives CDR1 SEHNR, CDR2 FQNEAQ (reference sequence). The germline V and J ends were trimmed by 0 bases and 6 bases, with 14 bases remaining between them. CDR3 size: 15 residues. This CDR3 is CASSLAGATTQTQYF. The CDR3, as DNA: TGTGCCAGCAGCTTAGCTGGGGCTACCACTCAGACCCAGTACTTC.

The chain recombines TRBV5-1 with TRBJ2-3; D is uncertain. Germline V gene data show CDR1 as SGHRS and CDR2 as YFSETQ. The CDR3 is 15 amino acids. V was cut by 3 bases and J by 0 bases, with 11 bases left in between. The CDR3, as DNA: TGCGCCAGCAGCTCGGGCCTCGGGAGCACAGATACGCAGTATTTT. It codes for CASSSGLGSTDTQYF.